Reported below is one TCR beta chain. This receptor's antigen is unknown. No clone much larger than this one lies a single base away; base qualities are absent. Trimming at the junction amounts to 7 bases on V and 5 bases on J, and the germline ends lie 15 bases apart. CDR1 MNHEY and CDR2 SVGEGT are derived from the germline V gene. The CDR3 sequence holds 13 residues, the cysteine and phenylalanine included. The DNA shown is the 39-base CDR3, in frame from base 1. These data belong to a study of response to subunit inactivated influenza vaccine (dated by TCRdb to the late 2010s). For the study in its entirety: To follow how T cells responded to a trivalent subunit inactivated influenza vaccine, the researchers relied on deep quantitative profiling of the T cell receptor repertoire. Results and caveats for the whole study, not just this receptor: According to the authors, only a limited number of new T cells may be recruited by each seasonal influenza vaccination.

The library was generated by RT-PCR. The instrument given in TCRdb is Illumina HiSeq 2500. TCRdb trimmed public reads at Q25 via fastp, called clones via MiXCR and kept in-frame beta chains. Each CDR3 protein appears once, grouped with its most common genes and DNA. The sample table shows roughly 700,000 distinct CDR3 sequences, and around 14% are seen once. Clones ranked in the top ten supply around a tenth of the sample. The sequencing used PBMCs from blood, collected approximately 12 days after vaccination. The clonotype originates from a man aged 45-65 years who received an inactivated influenza vaccine. Donor details come from another sample of the same person, matched by shared clones. The chain uses TRBV6-2 or TRBV6-3 and TRBJ2-7; TRBD2 is a weak D gene call, 5 bases matching. The DNA sequence follows: TGTGCCAGCACCCTGTCGGGGTCCCACGAGCAGTACTTC. The translation is CASTLSGSHEQYF.